These 10 T cell receptor beta chains were sequenced from one sample in a study of T cell responses to AZD1222 COVID-19 vaccine. TCRdb's table, derived via immunoSEQ multiplex PCR, lists solely in-frame clones and lacks some. The sample consists of around 140,000 clones, 86% of them appearing once. Material: peripheral blood, obtained 28 days after the second AZD1222 dose. The receptors stem from an adult who received the AZD1222 COVID-19 vaccine.

This sequence joins TRBV5-4 and TRBJ2-5, with 9 positions matching TRBD2. Germline CDR1 and CDR2: SGHNT and YYREEE (reference sequence). The length of the CDR3 is 15 residues. Trimming took 1 base from V and 10 from J; bases not matched to a gene: 11. The CDR3 protein is CASSLQTSGGVNQYF. CDR3 nucleotide sequence: TGTGCCAGCAGCTTGCAGACTAGCGGAGGAGTTAACCAGTACTTC.

The chain recombines TRBV7-2 with TRBJ1-1, with D perhaps matching TRBD1 (5 bases). Trimming took off 1 base at V and 4 bases at J, with 10 bases between the two ends. The CDR3 consists of 14 residues. Germline CDR1 and CDR2: SGHTA and FQGNSA. The DNA of the CDR3 is TGTGCCAGCAGCTTAGACAGGTTCCGCACTGAAGCTTTCTTT. This translates into CASSLDRFRTEAFF.

In this sample, this clone turned up once. The rearrangement links TRBV3-1 (or the pseudogene TRBV3-2) to TRBJ1-2; 10 positions agree with TRBD1. CDR1 is LGHDT, CDR2 YNNKEL, per germline (reference sequence). The CDR3 extends over 14 amino acids. The trim removed 4 bases at V and 7 bases at J, leaving 6 bases unmatched. CDR3 nucleotide sequence: TGTGCCAGCAGCCGCTTGACAGGGGGCTTTGGCTACACCTTC. Residues: CASSRLTGGFGYTF.

This rearrangement joins TRBV11-3 to TRBJ1-5; D is possibly TRBD1 (6 bases). V was clipped by 2 bases and J by 0 bases, with 11 bases between them. Germline V lookup: CDR1 SGHNT, CDR2 YENEEA. The CDR3 extends over 16 amino acids. The DNA of the CDR3 is TGTGCCAGCAGCTTAAATACAGGGAGTAGCAATCAGCCCCAGCATTTT. Translated, it gives CASSLNTGSSNQPQHF.

The gene calls are TRBV14 and TRBJ2-3; D unresolved. CDR1 and CDR2 (germline): SGHDN, FVKESK. Trimming left V 1 base short and J 7 bases short, with 6 bases between. The CDR3 has 12 amino acids. CDR3 in DNA: TGTGCCAGCAGCCAAGGTCTCAATACGCAGTATTTT. Its translation is CASSQGLNTQYF. Using reference TRBV14 and TRBJ2-3 for the parts outside the CDR3, the full variable domain is EAGVTQFPSHSVIEKGQTVTLRCDPISGHDNLYWYRRVMGKEIKFLLHFVKESKQDESGMPNNRFLAERTGGTYSTLKVQPAELEDSGVYFCASSQGLNTQYFGPGTRLTVL.

This chain joins TRBV27 and TRBJ1-2; 8 positions match TRBD1. CDR1 is MNHEY and CDR2 is SMNVEV in the germline V gene (reference sequence). J was trimmed by 5 bases and V by 6 bases; bases with no gene match: 11. This CDR3 spans 15 amino acids. For the CDR3, the DNA is TGTGCCAGCAGAGAGCGACAGGGGCACTTTTATGGCTACACCTTC. It is translated as CASRERQGHFYGYTF.

The rearrangement joins TRBV4-2 to TRBJ1-4; D may be TRBD1 (5 bases). CDR3 length equals 16 residues. CDR1 is LGHNA and CDR2 is YNFKEQ in the germline V gene. V was shortened by 0 bases and J by 7 bases, with 15 bases between the two germline ends. The CDR3: CASSQDSAGRIEKLFF. The CDR3 DNA sequence: TGTGCCAGCAGCCAAGACTCGGCAGGGAGAATTGAAAAACTGTTTTTT.

The genes are TRBV3-1 (or the pseudogene TRBV3-2) and TRBJ2-2; TRBD1 might be the D (6 bases). Germline assignment: CDR1 LGHDT and CDR2 YNNKEL (reference sequence). The CDR3 runs to 14 residues. With 3 bases removed from V and 3 bases from J, the gap between germline ends came to 8 bases. The CDR3: CASSQDSYTGELFF. DNA for the CDR3: TGTGCCAGCAGCCAGGACAGTTACACCGGGGAGCTGTTTTTT.

The J gene is TRBJ2-4, the V gene TRBV18; D is perhaps TRBD1 or TRBD2 (5 bases each). The CDR3 consists of 17 residues. CDR1 KGHSH and CDR2 LQKENI come from the germline V gene. V shed 5 bases and J shed 1 base, with 18 bases lying between them. CDR3 nucleotides: TGTGCCAGCTCAAGGGACCCTCAGAGTGCGGCCAAAAACATTCAGTACTTC. Encoded protein: CASSRDPQSAAKNIQYF. The variable domain in full, with the rest retrieved from reference TRBV18 and TRBJ2-4, is NAGVMQNPRHLVRRRGQEARLRCSPMKGHSHVYWYRQLPEEGLKFMVYLQKENIIDESGMPKERFSAEFPKEGPSILRIQQVVRGDSAAYFCASSRDPQSAAKNIQYFGAGTRLSVL.

The chain is built from TRBV30 and TRBJ1-2; no definite D call. The CDR3 runs 13 residues. Germline lookup yields CDR1 GTSNPN and CDR2 SVGIG (reference sequence). Trimming cost V 4 bases and J 4 bases, with 13 bases left between them. In DNA form, the CDR3 reads TGTGCCTGGAAGGAAGCAGATCTCTATGGCTACACCTTC. Translation: CAWKEADLYGYTF.